Below are 19 T cell receptor beta chains sequenced from a single sample in a study of PD-1 blockade in classical Hodgkin lymphoma. The repertoire was sequenced with immunoSEQ multiplex PCR; TCRdb's copy has only in-frame clones and lacks some. Of 13,000 or so clones in the sample, about 82% were seen once. Time point given: cycle 4 day 1 (C4D1), after 6 weeks of nivolumab. Patients all relapsed after autologous stem cell transplantation, and there was variation in brentuximab vedotin exposure. This specimen was peripheral blood mononuclear cells (PBMCs), taken before the fourth cycle of nivolumab. The receptors come from a human donor with classical Hodgkin lymphoma.

The chain is built from TRBV9 and TRBJ2-1; D remains unclear. Germline V gives CDR1 SGDLS, CDR2 YYNGEE. CDR3 size: 15 residues. Trimming took off 3 bases at V and 0 bases at J, with 10 bases between the two ends. CDR3 sequence: CASSEHPDSYNEQFF. DNA of the CDR3: TGTGCCAGCAGCGAACACCCTGACTCCTACAATGAGCAGTTCTTC. Drawing the rest from reference TRBV9 and TRBJ2-1, the complete variable domain is DSGVTQTPKHLITATGQRVTLRCSPRSGDLSVYWYQQSLDQGLQFLIQYYNGEERAKGNILERFSAQQFPDLHSELNLSSLELGDSALYFCASSEHPDSYNEQFFGPGTRLTVL.

The CDR3 DNA reads as TGTGCCAGCTGGACAGGGTTGGAAACTGAAGCTTTCTTT. Translation: CASWTGLETEAFF. The V and J genes are TRBV2 and TRBJ1-1; TRBD1 agrees at 8 bases. V lost 8 bases to trimming and J lost 5 bases; unmatched junction nucleotides: 7. The CDR3 sequence is 13 residues long. The germline V gene encodes CDR1 SNHLY and CDR2 FYNNEI.

The chain links TRBV6-1 to TRBJ1-1; D is unclear. V shed 6 bases and J shed 5 bases, with 10 bases lying between them. Germline values: CDR1 MNHNS, CDR2 SASEGT. This CDR3 spans 12 amino acids. The CDR3 protein is CASRGGRTEAFF. As DNA, the CDR3 is TGTGCCAGCAGGGGAGGACGAACTGAAGCTTTCTTT.

In this sample, this clone turned up once. The rearrangement joins TRBV5-5 to TRBJ1-1; perhaps TRBD1 as D (5 bases). From germline, CDR1 is SGHKS and CDR2 YYEKEE (reference sequence). Between the trimmed V and J ends, which lost 0 bases and 2 bases, there was a span of 8 bases. The CDR3 sequence is 14 residues long. The CDR3 DNA is TGTGCCAGCAGCTTGGACAGGCCCAACACTGAAGCTTTCTTT. This encodes CASSLDRPNTEAFF.

This sequence joins TRBV7-9 and TRBJ2-5, with TRBD1 identical over 7 bases. The junction had 3 bases not matched to a gene; V was cut back by 5 bases and J by 3 bases. Germline CDR1 and CDR2: SEHNR and FQNEAQ (reference sequence). The CDR3 extends over 13 amino acids. This CDR3 reads CASSLTGEETQYF. The DNA for the CDR3 is TGTGCCAGCAGCCTAACAGGGGAAGAGACCCAGTACTTC. Combining the CDR3 with reference TRBV7-9 and TRBJ2-5 gives the whole variable domain DTGVSQNPRHKITKRGQNVTFRCDPISEHNRLYWYRQTLGQGPEFLTYFQNEAQLEKSRLLSDRFSAERPKGSFSTLEIQRTEQGDSAMYLCASSLTGEETQYFGPGTRLLVL.

The genes are TRBV2 and TRBJ1-1, with a weak D call TRBD1 (6 bases). This CDR3 region has 13 residues. Germline V gives CDR1 SNHLY, CDR2 FYNNEI. With 7 bases removed from V and 3 bases from J, the gap between germline ends came to 12 bases. CDR3 amino acids: CASKSGVDTEAFF. CDR3 coding DNA: TGTGCCAGCAAGTCAGGGGTTGACACTGAAGCTTTCTTT. Looking up the rest from reference TRBV2 and TRBJ1-1 gives the full variable domain: EPEVTQTPSHQVTQMGQEVILRCVPISNHLYFYWYRQILGQKVEFLVSFYNNEISEKSEIFDDQFSVERPDGSNFTLKIRSTKLEDSAMYFCASKSGVDTEAFFGQGTRLTVV.

This chain connects TRBV4-3 to TRBJ2-7, with 12 nucleotides matching TRBD1. The CDR3 runs to 14 residues. The germline V gene has CDR1 LGHNA and CDR2 YSLEER. J was trimmed by 5 bases and V by 5 bases; bases with no gene match: 4. The CDR3, as DNA: TGCGCCAGCAGCGTCGGGACAGGGGGCCACGAGCAGTACTTC. Its translation is CASSVGTGGHEQYF.

V and J are TRBV12-5 and TRBJ2-4; D is perhaps TRBD1 (6 bases). V lost 4 bases and J lost 3, with 13 bases in between. This CDR3 spans 15 amino acids. Germline V gives CDR1 LGHNT, CDR2 FRNRAP. CDR3: CASGWAGVGKNIQYF. Here the CDR3 DNA reads TGTGCTAGTGGTTGGGCAGGGGTGGGCAAAAACATTCAGTACTTC.

The V gene is TRBV10-3, the J gene TRBJ1-4; 7 bases match TRBD1. Germline V CDR1 and CDR2: ENHRY, SYGVKD. J gave up 4 bases and V 5 bases, and 4 bases lay outside the gene matches. CDR3 length: 14 amino acids. Here the CDR3 DNA reads TGTGCCATCAGTCGGACAGGAAGTAATGAAAAACTGTTTTTT. Encoded protein: CAISRTGSNEKLFF.

This clone has just a few counts. The chain combines TRBV7-2 with TRBJ1-2; D is undetermined. V lost 0 bases and J lost 6, with 5 bases in between. The CDR3 extends over 12 amino acids. Per the germline V gene, CDR1 is SGHTA and CDR2 is FQGNSA. CDR3 in amino acids: CASSLAGHGYTF. Written as DNA, the CDR3 is TGTGCCAGCAGCTTAGCAGGGCATGGCTACACCTTC.

This chain connects TRBV2 to TRBJ2-1, with unresolved D. The CDR3 is made up of 16 amino acids. The ends were cut back, 0 bases at V and 2 bases at J, with 11 bases in the middle. Germline lookup yields CDR1 SNHLY and CDR2 FYNNEI. CDR3 in amino acids: CASSEAGAGAYNEQFF. For the CDR3, the DNA is TGTGCCAGCAGTGAAGCGGGCGCAGGCGCCTACAATGAGCAGTTCTTC.

The chain uses TRBV28 and TRBJ1-5, with TRBD1 identical over 7 bases. The CDR3 covers 16 residues. Germline CDR1 is MDHEN and CDR2 is SYDVKM. Trimming cost V 5 bases and J 6 bases; bases outside gene matches: 13. Here the CDR3 reads CASSTPRQGSGQPQHF. The CDR3 nucleotides are TGTGCCAGCAGTACACCTCGACAGGGAAGCGGTCAGCCCCAGCATTTT.

The chain employs TRBV19 and TRBJ1-2, with TRBD1 as a possible D gene (5 bases). Germline V gene lookup returns CDR1 LNHDA and CDR2 SQIVND (reference sequence). The CDR3 sequence is 13 residues long. V lost 10 bases to trimming and J lost 3 bases, with 15 bases between them. This CDR3 reads CATRGPFHYGYTF. CDR3 bases: TGTGCCACACGGGGACCATTCCACTATGGCTACACCTTC.

The chain links TRBV27 to TRBJ1-1, with a tentative D call TRBD1 (6 bases). The CDR3 is made up of 15 amino acids. The germline V gene encodes CDR1 MNHEY and CDR2 SMNVEV (reference sequence). The ends were cut back, 4 bases at V and 1 base at J, with 13 bases in the middle. CDR3 in amino acids: CASSSLRGANTEAFF. The CDR3 DNA follows: TGTGCCAGCAGTTCCCTTCGGGGGGCGAACACTGAAGCTTTCTTT.

The chain has TRBV28 and TRBJ1-2; weak D call: TRBD1 (6 bases). The CDR3 extends over 13 amino acids. V was clipped by 6 bases and J by 4 bases, with 12 bases between them. The germline CDR1 and CDR2 sequences are MDHEN and SYDVKM. The CDR3: CASSRGQSYGYTF. As DNA, the CDR3 is TGTGCCAGCAGCCGCGGACAGTCCTATGGCTACACCTTC.

V and J are TRBV7-9 and TRBJ1-1, with 7 positions matching TRBD1. V was clipped by 5 bases and J by 2 bases; unmatched bases: 11. The length of the CDR3 is 16 residues. Germline V gives CDR1 SEHNR, CDR2 FQNEAQ (reference sequence). The chain's CDR3 is CASSPPNTGDNTEAFF. Here the CDR3 DNA reads TGTGCCAGCAGCCCACCAAACACAGGGGATAACACTGAAGCTTTCTTT.

The V call is TRBV9, the J call TRBJ2-1; TRBD2 agrees at 11 bases. Germline trimming cut 3 bases from V and 4 bases from J; bases unmatched to any gene: 3. Germline assignment: CDR1 SGDLS and CDR2 YYNGEE. CDR3 length equals 15 residues. CDR3 bases: TGTGCCAGCAGCGCGACTAGCGGGGCATACAATGAGCAGTTCTTC. It is translated as CASSATSGAYNEQFF.

In its sample, this clone was seen a few times. This sequence joins TRBV11-2 and TRBJ1-6; D is uncertain. V dropped 7 bases and J dropped 6 bases, with 13 bases sitting between them. CDR1 and CDR2 (germline): SGHAT, FQNNGV. The CDR3 contains 14 residues. CDR3 sequence: CASTRREANSPLHF. DNA for the CDR3: TGTGCCAGCACCCGACGGGAAGCTAATTCACCCCTCCACTTT.

The rearrangement joins TRBV7-2 to TRBJ1-2; 8 bases line up with TRBD1. CDR3 length equals 13 residues. From germline, CDR1 is SGHTA and CDR2 FQGNSA. Trimming took 4 bases from V and 7 from J; bases not matched to a gene: 5. The CDR3 coding sequence is TGTGCCAGCAGCTCTCAGGGGGCGAGTGGCTACACCTTC. It yields the protein CASSSQGASGYTF.